This is a list of T cell receptor beta chains from one sample in a study of blood T cell repertoires in COVID-19. TCRdb keeps only in-frame clones here, not all; method: immunoSEQ multiplex PCR. The table shows roughly 150,000 clones, with roughly 80% occurring only once. The sample was peripheral blood. The origin of the receptors is a man aged 45-65 years with active or convalescent COVID-19. CDR3s include the opening cysteine and the closing phenylalanine or tryptophan. D genes are given only for firm matches. A clone size is listed for some rows: how often the clone was seen (once, few, many), or a class if it is expanded.

d_call j_call clone_size v_call cdr3_nt cdr3_aa
- TRBJ2-2 - TRBV12-3/TRBV12-4 TGTGCCAGCAGTCAATCCCGGTCCGGGGAGCTGTTTTTT CASSQSRSGELFF
TRBD1 TRBJ2-4 - TRBV5-1 TGCGCCAGCAGCTTGGGACAGGGGAGCATTCAGTACTTC CASSLGQGSIQYF
- TRBJ1-1 - TRBV19 TGTGCCAGTAGCAAAGGGGAGGTTGGGCACACTGAAGCTTTCTTT CASSKGEVGHTEAFF
- TRBJ2-2 - TRBV7-9 TGTGCCAGCAGCGAGTCCGGGGAGCTGTTTTTT CASSESGELFF
- TRBJ1-4 - TRBV6-6 TGTGCCAGCGCTATAAGGGGACACCCTAATGAAAAACTGTTTTTT CASAIRGHPNEKLFF
TRBD2 TRBJ2-1 - TRBV28 TGTGCCAGCAGTTTACGGCGACTTTGGAGCGGGAGGGCCCCCGCAGGGGATGAGCAGTTCTTC CASSLRRLWSGRAPAGDEQFF
TRBD2 TRBJ2-7 once TRBV14 TGTGCCAGCAGCCGCCCTAGCGGGAAAACGTACGAGCAGTACTTC CASSRPSGKTYEQYF
- TRBJ2-7 few TRBV13 TGTGCCAGCAGCTTAGGCGCGGCCTCCTACGAGCAGTACTTC CASSLGAASYEQYF
- TRBJ2-2 - TRBV9 TGTGCCAGCAGCGTCCGACAGGCCCCGAACACCGGGGAGCTGTTTTTT CASSVRQAPNTGELFF
TRBD1 TRBJ1-1 - TRBV28 TGTGCCAGCAGTTTACCCACGGGCCAGGGGGCTGAAGCTTTCTTT CASSLPTGQGAEAFF
TRBD2 TRBJ2-3 - TRBV5-1 TGCGCCAGCAGCTTGACCCTAGCGGGGTTCACAGATACGCAGTATTTT CASSLTLAGFTDTQYF
TRBD2 TRBJ2-7 - TRBV3-1/TRBV3-2 TGTGCCAGCAGCCCCTCTAGAGGGGCGGGAGGGCCAAACGAGCAGTACTTC CASSPSRGAGGPNEQYF
TRBD1 TRBJ1-3 few TRBV29-1 TGCAGCGTTTCACAGGGGGCAGCTGGAAACACCATATATTTT CSVSQGAAGNTIYF
TRBD1 TRBJ1-2 - TRBV19 TGTGCCAGTAGTATAGAGGGACAGGGGAACTATGGCTACACCTTC CASSIEGQGNYGYTF
- TRBJ1-1 once TRBV3-1/TRBV3-2 TGTGCCAGCAGCCCGCTTGCCTCAGGGAAGGCTTTCTTT CASSPLASGKAFF
TRBD2 TRBJ2-3 - TRBV24-1 TGTGCCACCAGTGACCGGGGGAGGGCACGGGATACGCAGTATTTT CATSDRGRARDTQYF
TRBD2 TRBJ2-1 - TRBV24-1 TGTGCCACCAGTGACCCGTCCGGGACTAGCGGGAGGAGTGAGCAGTTCTTC CATSDPSGTSGRSEQFF
TRBD1 TRBJ2-7 - TRBV19 TGTGCCAGTAGTATTAAGACAGGGGAAGCCTACGAGCAGTACTTC CASSIKTGEAYEQYF
- TRBJ1-5 - TRBV19 TGTGCCAGTAGTACCCCCCATGGCAATCAGCCCCAGCATTTT CASSTPHGNQPQHF
TRBD2 TRBJ2-3 - TRBV11-2 TGTGCCAGCAGCCTACTAGCGGGACAAGATACGCAGTATTTT CASSLLAGQDTQYF
TRBD1 TRBJ1-6 - TRBV9 TGTGCCAGCAACAGGGGCAGGGAAAATTCACCCCTCCACTTT CASNRGRENSPLHF
TRBD1 TRBJ1-5 - TRBV7-9 TGTGCCAGCAGCCAGGGGGGCCAGCCCCAGCATTTT CASSQGGQPQHF
- TRBJ1-3 - TRBV5-5 TGTGCCAGCAGCTCCCCAGGGAGGAACACCATATATTTT CASSSPGRNTIYF
- TRBJ1-6 - TRBV3-1/TRBV3-2 TGTGCCAGCAGCCAAGCTTATGGCACCGGAGATTCACCCCTCCACTTT CASSQAYGTGDSPLHF
- TRBJ2-2 - TRBV3-1/TRBV3-2 TGTGCCAGCAGCCAAGATTCGGGCAGGGACATCACCGGGGAGCTGTTTTTT CASSQDSGRDITGELFF
- TRBJ2-7 - TRBV9 TGTGCCAGCAGCGTAGGTGGCGGGGCAAGCTCCTACGAGCAGTACTTC CASSVGGGASSYEQYF
TRBD2 TRBJ2-7 - TRBV27 TGTGCCAGCAGTAGGACTAGCGGGGTTGAGCAGTACTTC CASSRTSGVEQYF
- TRBJ2-2 - TRBV21-1 TGTGCCAGCAGCCCCTGGGGGACTAGCGGAGGCTACGCGAACACCGGGGAGCTGTTTTTT CASSPWGTSGGYANTGELFF
TRBD1 TRBJ2-7 - TRBV27 TGTGCCAGCAGTCTTTTCCCGGGACAGAGCTCCTACGAGCAGTACTTC CASSLFPGQSSYEQYF
- TRBJ1-2 - TRBV1 TGCACCAGCAGCCCTTACCCGGATAGCACGAGGGCCCCATATGGCTACACCTTC CTSSPYPDSTRAPYGYTF
- TRBJ1-1 - TRBV9 TGTGCCAGCAGCGTAGCCCCTGCAGGGGCTTTCTTT CASSVAPAGAFF
- TRBJ2-1 - TRBV2 TGTGCCAGCGCTCAGAGGTTAAGCGATGAGCAGTTCTTC CASAQRLSDEQFF
TRBD1 TRBJ2-7 - TRBV30 TGTGCCTGGAGGGACAGGGGCACCTACGAGCAGTACTTC CAWRDRGTYEQYF
TRBD2 TRBJ2-3 - TRBV4-1 TGCGCCAGCAGCCACAGCGGGAGGGACACAGATACGCAGTATTTT CASSHSGRDTDTQYF
- TRBJ1-5 few TRBV9 TGTGCCAGCAGCGTAGGGACAAGCAATCAGCCCCAGCATTTT CASSVGTSNQPQHF
- TRBJ2-7 - TRBV9 TGTGCCAGCAGCTCCGGACTCTCCTACGAGCAGTACTTC CASSSGLSYEQYF
TRBD1 TRBJ2-7 - TRBV6-6 TGTGCCAGCAGGCCGACAGGGGGGGACGAGCAGTACTTC CASRPTGGDEQYF
- TRBJ2-2 - TRBV7-6 TGTGCCAGCAGCCCCAGGGGGGACGGGGAGCTGTTTTTT CASSPRGDGELFF
- TRBJ2-4 - TRBV10-1 TGCGCCAGCAGTGTAGGGGTAGCCAAAAACATTCAGTACTTC CASSVGVAKNIQYF
TRBD2 TRBJ2-1 - TRBV5-1 TGCGCCAGCAGCTGGACCTCCGGGCTAGCGGCGGCAAATGAGCAGTTCTTC CASSWTSGLAAANEQFF
- TRBJ2-2 - TRBV11-1 TGTGCCAGCAGCTCCAGGGGTCCCGGGGAGCTGTTTTTT CASSSRGPGELFF
TRBD1 TRBJ1-1 - TRBV6-5 TGTGCCAGCACCTTGACAGGGGTGAGGACTGAAGCTTTCTTT CASTLTGVRTEAFF
- TRBJ2-7 - TRBV19 TGTGCCAGTAGTATAGGTGCGCCCTACGAGCAGTACTTC CASSIGAPYEQYF
- TRBJ2-4 - TRBV29-1 TGCAGCACTAAAACCGACGGGGGAGCCAAAAACATTCAGTACTTC CSTKTDGGAKNIQYF
- TRBJ1-5 few TRBV11-2 TGTGCCAGCAGCTTAGATATCGTTCAGCCCCAGCATTTT CASSLDIVQPQHF